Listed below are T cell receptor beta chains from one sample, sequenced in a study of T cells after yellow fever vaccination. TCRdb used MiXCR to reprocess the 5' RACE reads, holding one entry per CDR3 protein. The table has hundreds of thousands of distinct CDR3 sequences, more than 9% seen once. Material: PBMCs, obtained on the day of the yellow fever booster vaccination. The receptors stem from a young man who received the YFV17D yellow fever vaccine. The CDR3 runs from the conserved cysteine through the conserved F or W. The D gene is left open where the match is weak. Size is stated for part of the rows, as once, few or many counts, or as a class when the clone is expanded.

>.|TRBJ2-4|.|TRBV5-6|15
TGTGCCAGCAGCGCGCTACAGGGAGCCAAAAACATTCAGTACTTC
CASSALQGAKNIQYF
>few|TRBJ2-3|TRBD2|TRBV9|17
TGTGCCAGCAGCGTAGCTGCTAGCGGGAGTCAGGCAGATACGCAGTATTTT
CASSVAASGSQADTQYF
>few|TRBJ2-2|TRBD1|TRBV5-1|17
TGCGCCAGCAGCTTGGAGGCCTGGACAGGGGGCTTCGGGGAGCTGTTTTTT
CASSLEAWTGGFGELFF
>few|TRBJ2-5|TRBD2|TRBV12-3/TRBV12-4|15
TGTGCCAGCAGTTTAGCAGCGGGAGGGGTAGAGACCCAGTACTTC
CASSLAAGGVETQYF
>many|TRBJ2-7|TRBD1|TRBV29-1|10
TGCAGCGTGGGGACAGCCGAGCAGTACTTC
CSVGTAEQYF
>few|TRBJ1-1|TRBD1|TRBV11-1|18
TGTGCCAGCAGCTTAGGAGAGATTAAACAGGGGACGAACACTGAAGCTTTCTTT
CASSLGEIKQGTNTEAFF
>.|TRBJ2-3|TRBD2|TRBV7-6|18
TGTGCCAGCAGCTTTACGTGGGAGGGTCCTCGGGGCACAGATACGCAGTATTTT
CASSFTWEGPRGTDTQYF
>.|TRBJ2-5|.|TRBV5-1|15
TGCGCCAGCAGCCCGGCTGCAGGGGAGAAAGAGACCCAGTACTTC
CASSPAAGEKETQYF
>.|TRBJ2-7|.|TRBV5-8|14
TGTGCCAGCAGCTTGGGTGTGGCTACCTACGAGCAGTACTTC
CASSLGVATYEQYF
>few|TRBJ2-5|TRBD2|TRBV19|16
TGTGCCAGTACCCGGGGTCGGACTAGCCGCCAAGAGACCCAGTACTTC
CASTRGRTSRQETQYF
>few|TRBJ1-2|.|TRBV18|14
TGTGCCAGCTCACCACAGGGACTGAACTATGGCTACACCTTC
CASSPQGLNYGYTF
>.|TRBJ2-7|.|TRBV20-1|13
TGCAGTGCTATGGAGCCGTACCGGGACGAGCAGTACTTC
CSAMEPYRDEQYF
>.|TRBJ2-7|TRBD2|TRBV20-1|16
TGCAGTGCTAGAAAGACTAGCGGGATTTACTCCTACGAGCAGTACTTC
CSARKTSGIYSYEQYF
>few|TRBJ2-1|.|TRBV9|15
TGTGCCAGCAGCAGTATGGGACTTTTCTACAATGAGCAGTTCTTC
CASSSMGLFYNEQFF
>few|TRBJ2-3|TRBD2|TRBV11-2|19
TGTGCCAGCAGCTATATTACGGCGGGAGGGCCTAGGGTGGGAGATACGCAGTATTTT
CASSYITAGGPRVGDTQYF
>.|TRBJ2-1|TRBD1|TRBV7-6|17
TGTGCCAGCAGTTTTAGAGCCGGACAGGGGAGCTACAATGAGCAGTTCTTC
CASSFRAGQGSYNEQFF
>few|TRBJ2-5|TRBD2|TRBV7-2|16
TGTGCCAGCAGCTTAGCTAGCGGGAGTGGTCAAGAGACCCAGTACTTC
CASSLASGSGQETQYF
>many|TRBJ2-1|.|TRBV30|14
TGTGCCTGGAGTACAGGGGACTACTACAATGAGCAGTTCTTC
CAWSTGDYYNEQFF
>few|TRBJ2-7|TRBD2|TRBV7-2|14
TGTGCCAGCCGTCTAGCGGGCCCTACCTACGAGCAGTACTTC
CASRLAGPTYEQYF
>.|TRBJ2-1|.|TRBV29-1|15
TGCAGCGCCTCTCACAGCCTCCTAGGCTACAATGAGCAGTTCTTC
CSASHSLLGYNEQFF